A selection of T cell receptor beta chains follows, all from one sample in a study of beta chain features in type 1 diabetes. TCRdb keeps only in-frame clones here, not all; method: immunoSEQ multiplex PCR. Here the sample spans 300,000 to 350,000 clones, 9.3% being singletons. The source material was central memory CD4+ T cells from blood. All receptors derive from a man aged 25 to 40 with type 1 diabetes. Each CDR3 is given with its conserved first and last residue. A D gene is named only where the DNA matches it firmly. A clone size is listed for some rows: how often the clone was seen (once, few, many), or a class if it is expanded.

v_call	d_call	clone_size	j_call	cdr3_aa	cdr3_nt
TRBV4-1	TRBD1	few	TRBJ1-4	CASSPTGSNEKLFF	TGCGCCAGCAGCCCGACAGGGTCCAATGAAAAACTGTTTTTT
TRBV7-2	.	few	TRBJ2-7	CASSLDMREQYF	TGTGCCAGCAGCTTGGACATGCGCGAGCAGTACTTC
TRBV20-1	TRBD1	.	TRBJ1-1	CSARGRDRSFF	TGCAGTGCTAGAGGAAGGGACAGATCTTTCTTT
TRBV9	TRBD1	many	TRBJ1-2	CASSPGQGDYGYTF	TGTGCCAGCAGCCCCGGACAGGGGGACTATGGCTACACCTTC
TRBV18	TRBD1	few	TRBJ1-1	CASSPDRGIGTEAFF	TGTGCCAGCTCGCCGGACAGGGGTATAGGCACTGAAGCTTTCTTT
TRBV28	.	.	TRBJ2-7	CASRGATSSYEQYF	TGTGCCAGCAGGGGGGCTACCAGCTCCTACGAGCAGTACTTC
TRBV10-3	.	.	TRBJ2-5	CAIRGQEETQYF	TGTGCCATCAGAGGACAAGAAGAGACCCAGTACTTC
TRBV14	.	many	TRBJ2-7	CASSSLQTGAYEQYF	TGTGCCAGCAGCTCGCTACAAACAGGTGCCTACGAGCAGTACTTC
TRBV19	.	few	TRBJ1-5	CASSNNRDQPQHF	TGTGCCAGTAGCAACAACAGGGATCAGCCCCAGCATTTT
TRBV4-1	.	.	TRBJ1-2	CASSQDPGDGFNYGYTF	TGCGCCAGCAGCCAAGACCCGGGGGACGGCTTTAACTATGGCTACACCTTC
TRBV7-9	TRBD1	few	TRBJ1-4	CASSDRAEKLFF	TGTGCCAGCAGCGACAGGGCGGAAAAACTGTTTTTT
TRBV10-3	TRBD2	few	TRBJ2-3	CAAGTSGATSTDTQYF	TGTGCCGCCGGGACTAGCGGGGCGACGAGCACAGATACGCAGTATTTT
TRBV7-2	TRBD2	.	TRBJ2-1	CASSLATSGGSYNEQFF	TGTGCCAGCAGCTTAGCAACTAGCGGGGGCTCCTACAATGAGCAGTTCTTC
TRBV5-6	.	.	TRBJ2-7	CASSSSWGQSYEQYF	TGTGCCAGCAGCTCCTCCTGGGGACAATCCTACGAGCAGTACTTC
TRBV28	TRBD1	.	TRBJ1-1	CASSPPDRFEAFF	TGTGCCAGCAGCCCACCGGACAGGTTCGAAGCTTTCTTT